A single sample gave rise to the 20 T cell receptor beta chains below, sequenced in a study of post-analysis software for immune sequencing data. No cognate antigen is known for these TCRs. Findings of the study overall: Patients carried roughly five TRBV segments more frequently than controls did, and TRBV5-6, TRBV5-1 and TRBV20-1 were among them.

Researchers reported that TCR beta cDNA libraries carried unique molecular identifiers. Each CDR3 protein gets one entry after TCRdb re-called the PCR reads with MiXCR. The table records 700,000 to 900,000 distinct CDR3 sequences, approximately 44% of them present only once. Material for sequencing was blood. The receptors shown here come from a girl aged 5 to 17 with multiple sclerosis.

This clonotype came up a few times. This rearrangement joins TRBV10-3 to TRBJ2-7; a weak D match, TRBD1 (6 bases). CDR1 is ENHRY, CDR2 SYGVKD, per germline. Trimming shortened V by 11 bases and J by 3 bases, and 17 bases separated the two germline ends. This CDR3 has 13 residues. The CDR3 DNA is TGTGCCGCGACTGTGGACAGCCGCTACGAGCAGTACTTC. Translation: CAATVDSRYEQYF.

This sequence joins TRBV12-3 or TRBV12-4 and TRBJ2-7; 7 bases map to TRBD2. CDR3 length equals 14 residues. Trimming took 4 bases from V and 1 from J; bases not matched to a gene: 4. This chain's CDR3 is CASSWASGSYEQYF. As DNA, the CDR3 is TGTGCCAGCAGTTGGGCTAGCGGTTCCTACGAGCAGTACTTC.

On this clonotype itself: The junction shows a germline mismatch at one end, possibly a read error. The rearrangement links TRBV20-1 to TRBJ2-7; no reliable D call. The CDR3 has 12 amino acids. CDR1 is DFQATT, CDR2 SNEGSKA, per germline (reference sequence). DNA for the CDR3: TGCAGGGCTATGTCCTGGGCCTACGAGCGGTACTTC. Amino acid sequence: CRAMSWAYERYF.

The chain combines TRBV9 with TRBJ2-5; D not certain. Trimming took off 0 bases at V and 0 bases at J, with 6 bases between the two ends. This CDR3 has 14 amino acids. From germline, CDR1 is SGDLS and CDR2 YYNGEE. The CDR3 loop reads CASSVGWYQETQYF. For the CDR3, the DNA is TGTGCCAGCAGCGTAGGGTGGTACCAAGAGACCCAGTACTTC.

The chain links TRBV5-6 to TRBJ2-7; weak D call: TRBD1 (5 bases). The V end was cut by 2 bases, the J end by 2 bases, with 8 bases between. The CDR3 is made up of 13 amino acids. The germline V gene encodes CDR1 SGHDT and CDR2 YYEEEE. CDR3 bases: TGTGCCAGCAGCTTCCTCAGGGCCTACGAGCAGTACTTC. Translation gives CASSFLRAYEQYF.

About this clonotype itself: Mismatch with germline at one junction end may stem from a read error. The rearrangement joins TRBV27 to TRBJ2-3, with TRBD2 matching 12 bases. Per germline, CDR1 MNHEY and CDR2 SMNVEV (reference sequence). CDR3 length: 18 amino acids. CDR3 in amino acids: CTSSLRLAGAGGTDTQYF. The CDR3 nucleotides read TGTACCAGCAGTTTACGACTAGCGGGAGCTGGAGGCACAGATACGCAGTATTTT.

This rearrangement joins TRBV29-1 to TRBJ2-3; D might be TRBD2 (5 bases). V lost 0 bases and J 8 bases, leaving 18 bases between the germline ends. This CDR3 has 15 amino acids. Germline CDR1 SQVTM, CDR2 ANQGSEA. The CDR3 reads CSVEDLMAGGGTQYF. The CDR3, as DNA: TGCAGCGTTGAAGATCTGATGGCAGGCGGAGGTACGCAGTATTTT.

The table lists this clonotype with a few counts. V gene TRBV14 combines with J gene TRBJ2-1; 8 bases are a match to TRBD1. The length of the CDR3 is 15 residues. From germline, CDR1 is SGHDN and CDR2 FVKESK. V dropped 4 bases and J dropped 4; count of bases not matched to a gene: 6. The CDR3 protein is CASSPDRGIYNEQFF. Here the CDR3 DNA reads TGTGCCAGCAGCCCCGACAGGGGTATATACAATGAGCAGTTCTTC.

This chain uses TRBV12-3 or TRBV12-4 with TRBJ2-1, with D uncertain. The CDR3 sequence is 13 residues long. The V end lost 3 bases, the J end lost 5 bases, and 8 bases lay between the germline ends. CDR3 coding DNA: TGTGCCAGCAGTTTGTATAGTAACAATGAGCAGTTCTTC. Translating gives CASSLYSNNEQFF.

J is TRBJ2-1 and V is TRBV5-1, with TRBD1 matching over 10 bases. The CDR3 consists of 16 residues. The trim removed 0 bases at V and 7 bases at J, leaving 7 bases unmatched. Germline values: CDR1 SGHRS, CDR2 YFSETQ. The chain's CDR3 is CASSLAVGTGENEQFF. In DNA form, the CDR3 reads TGCGCCAGCAGCTTGGCCGTTGGGACAGGGGAAAATGAGCAGTTCTTC.

The chain links TRBV5-5 to TRBJ1-5; TRBD1 aligns across 11 bases. Germline V gene lookup returns CDR1 SGHKS and CDR2 YYEKEE (reference sequence). This CDR3 is built from 15 residues. Losses at the gene ends were 4 bases for V and 7 bases for J; bases not matched to a gene: 7. This CDR3 reads CASSVGDRGLQPQHF. CDR3 sequence (DNA): TGTGCCAGCAGCGTAGGGGACAGGGGGTTACAGCCCCAGCATTTT.

V usage is TRBV10-3 and J usage is TRBJ2-7; TRBD1 aligns across 7 bases. V shed 7 bases, J shed 3 bases, and the junction held 9 bases outside the gene matches. The CDR3 has 14 amino acids. The germline V gene has CDR1 ENHRY and CDR2 SYGVKD. This chain's CDR3 is CAIMRETGNYEQYF. DNA of the CDR3: TGTGCCATCATGAGGGAGACAGGGAACTACGAGCAGTACTTC.

The chain has TRBV24-1 and TRBJ2-3; 10 bases are shared with TRBD2. Germline V gives CDR1 KGHDR, CDR2 SFDVKD. The CDR3 has 17 amino acids. V lost 3 bases and J lost 6; bases outside the gene matches: 11. CDR3 protein: CATSDPEASGRPDTQYF. DNA for the CDR3: TGTGCCACCAGTGATCCGGAAGCTAGCGGGAGACCGGATACGCAGTATTTT.

This clonotype was recorded only once. The V gene is TRBV14, the J gene TRBJ2-3; TRBD2 matches at 10 bases. The CDR3 runs 15 residues. Unmatched junction bases numbered 5, after V lost 4 bases and J lost 4 bases. Germline V gene sequence: CDR1 SGHDN, CDR2 FVKESK. The CDR3 nucleotides are TGTGCCAGCAGCCGGCGGCTAGCGGGAGCAGATACGCAGTATTTT. Its translation is CASSRRLAGADTQYF.

This clonotype was found a few times. The J gene is TRBJ2-5, the V gene TRBV5-6; TRBD2 agrees at 13 bases. Germline assignment: CDR1 SGHDT and CDR2 YYEEEE. The CDR3 extends over 15 amino acids. The J segment lost 5 bases and the V segment lost 5 bases, leaving 6 bases of the junction unmatched. The chain's CDR3 is CASSRTSGSGETQYF. Here the CDR3 DNA reads TGTGCCAGCAGTCGGACTAGCGGGAGCGGGGAGACCCAGTACTTC.

About this clonotype itself: An end of the junction differs from the germline gene, which may be a read error. This sequence joins TRBV4-1 and TRBJ2-1; a possible D gene is TRBD2 (5 bases). Germline loops: CDR1 MGHRA, CDR2 YSYEKL. This CDR3 contains 15 residues. The DNA of the CDR3 is TGCGCCAGCAGCCAAGGTGAGGGTTCCTACAACGAGCAGTTCTTC. Translated, it gives CASSQGEGSYNEQFF.

This clonotype was picked up many times. This clone may be a read error of a much larger clone one base away. This rearrangement joins TRBV4-1 to TRBJ2-3, with D perhaps TRBD2 (5 bases). With 0 bases removed from V and 7 bases from J, the gap between germline ends came to 11 bases. There are 14 residues in the CDR3. In germline, CDR1 is MGHRA, CDR2 YSYEKL. For the CDR3, the DNA is TGCGCCAGCAGCCAAGAAGTGGGGAGTTATACGCAGTATTTT. Protein sequence: CASSQEVGSYTQYF.

The chain joins TRBV20-1 to TRBJ1-1, with D perhaps TRBD1 (5 bases). Germline V gene data show CDR1 as DFQATT and CDR2 as SNEGSKA (reference sequence). The V and J ends lost 2 bases and 1 base respectively, with 11 bases between them. The CDR3 runs to 14 residues. CDR3 amino acids: CSARPTRGNTEAFF. The CDR3 bases are TGCAGTGCTAGACCGACAAGGGGGAACACTGAAGCTTTCTTT.

J is TRBJ2-1 and V is TRBV20-1; 14 bases are shared with TRBD2. Germline V lookup: CDR1 DFQATT, CDR2 SNEGSKA (reference sequence). There are 16 residues in the CDR3. V shed 2 bases, J shed 7 bases, and the junction held 7 bases outside the gene matches. As DNA, the CDR3 is TGCAGTGCTAGAAGCGGGACTAGCGGGAGTGGGAATGAGCAGTTCTTC. It encodes CSARSGTSGSGNEQFF.

This clonotype was observed a handful of times. V is TRBV7-2 and J is TRBJ2-5, with D maybe TRBD1 (7 bases). The germline gives CDR1 SGHTA, CDR2 FQGNSA. Trimming pared 5 bases from V and 2 bases from J, leaving 12 bases between. The CDR3 runs to 14 residues. The CDR3 DNA follows: TGTGCCAGCAGCCGCAGGGGGGAACAAGAGACCCAGTACTTC. This gives the protein CASSRRGEQETQYF. Combining the CDR3 with reference TRBV7-2 and TRBJ2-5 gives the whole variable domain GAGVSQSPSNKVTEKGKDVELRCDPISGHTALYWYRQSLGQGLEFLIYFQGNSAPDKSGLPSDRFSAERTGGSVSTLTIQRTQQEDSAVYLCASSRRGEQETQYFGPGTRLLVL.